These T cell receptor beta chains were read from a single sample in a study of CD8 T cells in Susac syndrome. TCRdb fed the immunoSEQ multiplex PCR reads into MiXCR, producing one record per CDR3 protein. Here the sample spans about 75,000 distinct CDR3 sequences, approximately 95% being singletons. The sample consisted of CD8+ T cells from PBMCs. The receptors come from a human donor with Susac syndrome. Each CDR3 is given with its conserved first and last residue. Each record gives: CDR3 length, V gene, D gene, clone size, J gene, CDR3 DNA, CDR3 protein. The D gene is left open where the match is weak. For some rows the clone size is stated as once, few or many, or as a class when expanded; others skip it.

13	TRBV30	NA	NA	TRBJ1-2	TGTGCCTGGATGCCGGGCTTTAACTATGGCTACACCTTC	CAWMPGFNYGYTF
13	TRBV5-6	NA	NA	TRBJ2-7	TGTGCCAGCAGCTTGGTCACAGTCTACGAGCAGTACTTC	CASSLVTVYEQYF
16	TRBV6-6	TRBD1	NA	TRBJ2-1	TGTGCCAGCAGTCCCGACAGGGCAAGCTCCTACAATGAGCAGTTCTTC	CASSPDRASSYNEQFF
13	TRBV19	NA	NA	TRBJ2-1	TGTGCCAGTAGTATAGGAGGCTTGGGTGAGCAGTTCTTC	CASSIGGLGEQFF
14	TRBV27	TRBD1	NA	TRBJ1-2	TGTGCCAGCAGTACTAACAGGGGCGGCTATGGCTACACCTTC	CASSTNRGGYGYTF
15	TRBV1	NA	NA	TRBJ2-1	TGCACCAGCAGCCCAACTAGCGGGGGTAACAATGAGCAGTTCTTC	CTSSPTSGGNNEQFF
15	TRBV28	TRBD2	once	TRBJ2-7	TGTGCCAGCAGTCCATACCGTAGCGGGGCCTACGAGCAGTACTTC	CASSPYRSGAYEQYF
15	TRBV7-2	NA	NA	TRBJ1-5	TGTGCCAGCAGCTTACGGGATCCGCCCTATCAGCCCCAGCATTTT	CASSLRDPPYQPQHF
12	TRBV30	NA	NA	TRBJ2-2	TGTGCCTGGAGTTGGGGGACCGGGGAGCTGTTTTTT	CAWSWGTGELFF
15	TRBV7-6	NA	NA	TRBJ2-1	TGTGCCAGCAGCTTAGGAGTTTCAGCGGCCAATGAGCAGTTCTTC	CASSLGVSAANEQFF
14	TRBV21-1	NA	NA	TRBJ2-1	TGTGCCAGCAGCTCCTCCAGGGGTGGGAATGAGCAGTTCTTC	CASSSSRGGNEQFF
15	TRBV19	TRBD1	NA	TRBJ2-7	TGTGCCAGTAGACGGGGACAGGGGGGGACCTACGAGCAGTACTTC	CASRRGQGGTYEQYF
17	TRBV7-6	TRBD2	NA	TRBJ2-7	TGTGCCAGCAGCCCTTCGGGGGGGTTGGCCCTCCGGGGCGAGCAGTACTTC	CASSPSGGLALRGEQYF
16	TRBV15	TRBD1	NA	TRBJ2-3	TGTGCCACCAGCAGGGGACAGGAGGGGCCGATGGATACGCAGTATTTT	CATSRGQEGPMDTQYF
15	TRBV10-3	NA	NA	TRBJ1-1	TGTGCCATCAGTCAATCAGGGGTACTGAACACTGAAGCTTTCTTT	CAISQSGVLNTEAFF
15	TRBV6-1	TRBD2	NA	TRBJ2-1	TGTGCCAGCAGTGAGCCCGGGACTAGGGACAATGAGCAGTTCTTC	CASSEPGTRDNEQFF
12	TRBV3-1	NA	NA	TRBJ2-3	TGTGCCAGCGCCGGTAGCACAGATACGCAGTATTTT	CASAGSTDTQYF
16	TRBV6-4	NA	NA	TRBJ2-2	TGTGCCAGCAGTGAATCTAGGACGGAGAACACCGGGGAGCTGTTTTTT	CASSESRTENTGELFF
12	TRBV12-5	NA	NA	TRBJ1-2	TGTGCTAGTGGTTTGAGTCAGGATGGCTACACCTTC	CASGLSQDGYTF
16	TRBV13	NA	NA	TRBJ1-6	TGTGCCAGCAGCTTCGGGCCCACAGGGACGGATTCACCCCTCCACTTT	CASSFGPTGTDSPLHF
10	TRBV9	NA	NA	TRBJ2-4	TGTGCCAGCGGGGGGACCATTCAGTACTTC	CASGGTIQYF
13	TRBV2	NA	once	TRBJ2-5	TGTGCCAGCAGTGCCGAGTTCAAAGAGACCCAGTACTTC	CASSAEFKETQYF
15	TRBV10-3	NA	NA	TRBJ1-2	TGTGCCATCAGTGACACTGGACAGCTTCCCTATGGCTACACCTTC	CAISDTGQLPYGYTF
15	TRBV4-3	NA	NA	TRBJ1-5	TGCGCCAGCAGCCAAGATAGACGGATTGGTCAGCCCCAGCATTTT	CASSQDRRIGQPQHF
14	TRBV7-9	NA	NA	TRBJ2-1	TGTGCCAGCAGCTTGACAGACCCCTACAATGAGCAGTTCTTC	CASSLTDPYNEQFF
12	TRBV27	NA	NA	TRBJ2-2	TGTGCCAGCAGTTTCCGCACCGGGGAGCTGTTTTTT	CASSFRTGELFF
14	TRBV13	NA	NA	TRBJ2-7	TGTGCCAGCATCGCTAGCGTGGCACCCTACGAGCAGTACTTC	CASIASVAPYEQYF
12	TRBV29-1	NA	NA	TRBJ2-3	TGCAGCGTTGAGGAGGGCACAGATACGCAGTATTTT	CSVEEGTDTQYF
14	TRBV7-9	NA	NA	TRBJ2-1	TGTGCCAGCATACGGGGGAACCAAATAAATGAGCAGTTCTTC	CASIRGNQINEQFF
16	TRBV5-7	TRBD2	NA	TRBJ2-5	TGTGCCAGCAGCTTCGCGGGGGGTACGAGTCAAGAGACCCAGTACTTC	CASSFAGGTSQETQYF
14	TRBV7-9	NA	NA	TRBJ2-2	TGTGCCAGCAGCTCCCCCCTCGGGACCGGGGAGCTGTTTTTT	CASSSPLGTGELFF
13	TRBV5-1	NA	NA	TRBJ2-3	TGCGCCAGCAGCCGGGACACCGTCGATACGCAGTATTTT	CASSRDTVDTQYF
13	TRBV6-5	NA	NA	TRBJ1-3	TGTGCCAGCAGTCGCCCCGCAGGAAACACCATATATTTT	CASSRPAGNTIYF
11	TRBV20-1	NA	NA	TRBJ1-5	TGCAGTGCTAGTGGGGGGCAGGCCCAGCATTTT	CSASGGQAQHF
15	TRBV27	NA	once	TRBJ1-2	TGTGCCAGCAGTCCTCCAGGGCAGGGCTACTATGGCTACACCTTC	CASSPPGQGYYGYTF
12	TRBV5-6	NA	NA	TRBJ1-2	TGTGCCAGCAGCTTGGACAGGAGCGGCTACACCTTC	CASSLDRSGYTF
13	TRBV4-1	NA	NA	TRBJ1-1	TGCGCCAGCAGCCAACCACTCGGCACTGAAGCTTTCTTT	CASSQPLGTEAFF
16	TRBV4-3	NA	NA	TRBJ1-1	TGCGCCAGCAGCCAAGATGAGGGCTGGGCGAACACTGAAGCTTTCTTT	CASSQDEGWANTEAFF
15	TRBV27	NA	NA	TRBJ1-1	TGTGCCAGCAGTTCAGGGTCCCGTAAAAACACTGAAGCTTTCTTT	CASSSGSRKNTEAFF
15	TRBV27	NA	NA	TRBJ1-1	TGTGCCAGCAGTCCGAGGCCGGGGAGTGTCACTGAAGCTTTCTTT	CASSPRPGSVTEAFF
14	TRBV27	TRBD1	NA	TRBJ1-2	TGTGCCAGCAGTCCAGGACAGGGAGCCTATGGCTACACCTTC	CASSPGQGAYGYTF
10	TRBV2	NA	NA	TRBJ2-7	TGTGCCAGCCTATCGTACGAGCAGTACTTC	CASLSYEQYF
19	TRBV3-1	TRBD2	NA	TRBJ2-7	TGTGCCAGCAGCCAATACGTTGTTGTTTCGGCGGGGGGTCAGGACGAGCAGTACTTC	CASSQYVVVSAGGQDEQYF
13	TRBV12-3/TRBV12-4	NA	NA	TRBJ2-5	TGTGCCAGCAGTTTTCAGGGAGGAGAGACCCAGTACTTC	CASSFQGGETQYF
14	TRBV30	TRBD1	NA	TRBJ1-4	TGTGCCTGGACCCGGACAGGGGCGAATGAAAAACTGTTTTTT	CAWTRTGANEKLFF
13	TRBV15	NA	NA	TRBJ2-7	TGTGCCACCAGCAGTTCGGAGGGACTCGAGCAGTACTTC	CATSSSEGLEQYF
10	TRBV6-1	NA	NA	TRBJ2-2	TGTGCCATCGACACCGGGGAGCTGTTTTTT	CAIDTGELFF
12	TRBV3-1	NA	once	TRBJ2-7	TGTGCCAGCAGCCAAGATACCTACGAGCAGTACTTC	CASSQDTYEQYF
21	TRBV7-6	TRBD2	NA	TRBJ2-2	TGTGCCAGCAGCTCACCTAGAGGCGTTGTAGTAGCGGGGGAAAACACCGGGGAGCTGTTTTTT	CASSSPRGVVVAGENTGELFF
14	TRBV3-1	NA	NA	TRBJ2-3	TGTGCCAGCAGCCAAGTAGGCGGCACAGATACGCAGTATTTT	CASSQVGGTDTQYF
17	TRBV2	TRBD1	once	TRBJ2-5	TGTGCCAGCCTGGACAGGGGATTCGGAGGGGCCGGGGAGACCCAGTACTTC	CASLDRGFGGAGETQYF